The present T cell receptor (beta chain) was sequenced within a study of T cell responses to AZD1222 COVID-19 vaccine (dated by TCRdb to the early 2020s). Turning to the overall study: Because spike-specific TCR depth and breadth did not differ between the two schedules, AZD1222 recipients who got a second dose at roughly 4 weeks were pooled with those who got a second dose at roughly 12 weeks. Enrollment into the trials was organized by age into subgroups of 18-55, 56-69 and 70-plus years, and those subgroups contained roughly 150, 30 and 60 TCR-sequenced participants, respectively. A total of just over 230 trial participants underwent TCR sequencing, of whom nearly 210 had received two doses of AZD1222 and around 25 had received two doses of the MenACWY control vaccine.

Interpreted using the paper, the time point label stands for: baseline before first vaccination. The vaccinee samples were drawn from two UK trials, COV001 and COV002, one of which was a single-blind randomized controlled phase 2/3 trial testing AZD1222 (ChAdOx1 nCoV-19) in healthy adults. For TCRbeta chain sequencing, PBMC samples were collected from trial participants at day 0 and at day 28 after the second dose. The germline V gene provides CDR1 ENHRY and CDR2 SYGVKD. The CDR3 spans 16 residues, from the cysteine through the phenylalanine. Just CDR3 DNA is preserved here, 48 bases in frame from base 1. V ends up 6 bases short and J 9 bases short, with an unmatched junction base count of 14. Worth noting for this clone: The antigen this receptor binds is unknown. No base qualities exist here, and no much larger clone lies one base off it.

The CDR3 regions of human TCRbeta chains were subjected to immunosequencing. Turning to the authors' computational methods: Repertoire TCRs were checked for matches against a reference library of SARS-CoV-2-specific TCRs that had been generated using the MIRA antigen-specificity platform. Breadth was defined as the fraction of unique TCRs that were SARS-CoV-2-associated. Depth was defined as the fraction of total T cells that were SARS-CoV-2-associated. Using the MIRA data, each spike-specific TCR was mapped to the spike region that the TCR reacts to and placed in a CD4 or CD8 class. Log10-transformed breadth and depth values were compared by one-way ANOVA with Sidak's multiple comparisons tests. This is the immuneACCESS table as TCRdb keeps it, with only in-frame sequences that have V and J called. A part of the clones is gone; compared with another copy, unresolved V genes explain less than half, and the rest is unexplained. From that table come the V and J calls and clone size; the DNA was used to work out D and trimming. Present in this sample are about 140,000 clones, 80% to 90% of which were seen just once. The ten largest clones take up 1.5% to 2% of the sample.

The study at large found these results: After two AZD1222 doses, both the breadth and the depth of spike-specific TCRs were significantly higher than at day 0 and than in MenACWY recipients. Nearly half of unique spike-specific TCRs reportedly recognized epitopes outside regions mutated in the B.1.351 and B.1.1.7 variants. No day 14 peak-response samples were available, so repertoires were characterized only after the peak T cell response. Most participants were white British and females outnumbered males, and the authors suggested that clonal diversity may have been underestimated. The vaccine-associated CD4 TCRs covered the entire spike protein, and the dominant responses fell in regions 160-218 and 743-854. The 56-69-year group was small, and its depth increase did not reach significance, likely because of low power. Conclusions about previously exposed vaccinees were limited because only six AZD1222 recipients were SARS-CoV-2 seropositive at baseline.

The TCR originated in an adult in good health. The chain employs TRBV10-3 and TRBJ2-1; 10 central bases correspond to TRBD2. Sample: peripheral blood, taken on day 0 of AZD1222 vaccination. The CDR3 has the sequence CAIRPSSGSGGSEQFF. The nucleotide sequence reads as follows: TGTGCCATCAGGCCCTCTAGCGGGAGCGGGGGAAGTGAGCAGTTCTTC.